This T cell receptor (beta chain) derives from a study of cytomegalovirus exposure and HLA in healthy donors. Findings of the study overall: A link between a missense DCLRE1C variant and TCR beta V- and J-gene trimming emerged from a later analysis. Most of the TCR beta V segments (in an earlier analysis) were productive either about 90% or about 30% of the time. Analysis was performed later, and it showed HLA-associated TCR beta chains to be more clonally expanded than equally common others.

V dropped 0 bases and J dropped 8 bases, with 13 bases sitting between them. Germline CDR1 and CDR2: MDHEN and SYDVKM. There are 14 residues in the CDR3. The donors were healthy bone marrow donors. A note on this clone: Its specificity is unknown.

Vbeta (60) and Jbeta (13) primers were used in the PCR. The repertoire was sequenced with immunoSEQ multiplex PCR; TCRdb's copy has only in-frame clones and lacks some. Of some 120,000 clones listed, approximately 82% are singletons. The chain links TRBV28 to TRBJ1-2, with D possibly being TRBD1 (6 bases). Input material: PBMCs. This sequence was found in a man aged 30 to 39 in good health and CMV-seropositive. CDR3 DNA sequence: TGTGCCAGCAGTTTATGGGCAGGGGTTATAGGCTACACCTTC. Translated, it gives CASSLWAGVIGYTF.